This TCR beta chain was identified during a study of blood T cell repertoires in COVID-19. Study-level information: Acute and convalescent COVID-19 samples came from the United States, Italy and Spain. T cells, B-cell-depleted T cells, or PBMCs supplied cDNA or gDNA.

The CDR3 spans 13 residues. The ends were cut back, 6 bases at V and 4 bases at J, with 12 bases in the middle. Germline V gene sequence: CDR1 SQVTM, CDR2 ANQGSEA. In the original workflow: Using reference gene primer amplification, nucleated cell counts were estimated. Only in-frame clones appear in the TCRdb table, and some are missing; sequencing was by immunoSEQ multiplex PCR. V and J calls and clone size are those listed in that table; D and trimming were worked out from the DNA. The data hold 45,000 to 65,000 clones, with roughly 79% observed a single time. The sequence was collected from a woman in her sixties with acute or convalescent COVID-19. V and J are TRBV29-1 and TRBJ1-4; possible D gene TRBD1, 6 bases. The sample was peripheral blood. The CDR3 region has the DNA TGCAGCGTCCAGGACAGCCATAATGAAAAACTGTTTTTT. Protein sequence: CSVQDSHNEKLFF.